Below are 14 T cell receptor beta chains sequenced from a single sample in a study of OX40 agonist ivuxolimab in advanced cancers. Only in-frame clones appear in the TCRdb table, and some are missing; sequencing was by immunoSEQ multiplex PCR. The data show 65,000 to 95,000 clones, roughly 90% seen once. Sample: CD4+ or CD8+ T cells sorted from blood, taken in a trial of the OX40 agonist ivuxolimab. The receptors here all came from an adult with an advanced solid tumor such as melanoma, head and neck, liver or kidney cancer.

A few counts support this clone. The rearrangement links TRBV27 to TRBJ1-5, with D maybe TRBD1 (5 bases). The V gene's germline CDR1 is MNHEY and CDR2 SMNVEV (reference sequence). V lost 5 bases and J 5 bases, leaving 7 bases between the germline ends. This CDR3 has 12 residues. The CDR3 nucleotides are TGTGCCAGCAGTGGGGGGGATCAGCCCCAGCATTTT. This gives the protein CASSGGDQPQHF.

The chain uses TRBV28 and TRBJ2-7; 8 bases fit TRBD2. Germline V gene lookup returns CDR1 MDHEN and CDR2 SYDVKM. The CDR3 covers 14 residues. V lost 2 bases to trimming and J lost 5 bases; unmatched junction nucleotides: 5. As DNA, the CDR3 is TGTGCCAGCAGTTTACCGGGAGGGTCCCACGAGCAGTACTTC. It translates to CASSLPGGSHEQYF.

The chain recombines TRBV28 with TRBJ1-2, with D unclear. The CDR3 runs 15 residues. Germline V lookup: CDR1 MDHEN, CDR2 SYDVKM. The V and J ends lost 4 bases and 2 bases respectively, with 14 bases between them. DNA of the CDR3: TGTGCCAGCAGTTCCCCGGGAGCCGGGAACTATGGCTACACCTTC. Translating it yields CASSSPGAGNYGYTF.

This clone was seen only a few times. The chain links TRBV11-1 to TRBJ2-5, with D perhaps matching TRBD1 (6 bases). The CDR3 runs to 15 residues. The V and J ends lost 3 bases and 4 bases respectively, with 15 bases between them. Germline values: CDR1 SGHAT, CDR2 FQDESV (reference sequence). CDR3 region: CASSFFMGAGETQYF. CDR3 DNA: TGTGCCAGCAGCTTTTTCATGGGGGCAGGAGAGACCCAGTACTTC. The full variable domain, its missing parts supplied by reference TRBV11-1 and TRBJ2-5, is EAEVAQSPRYKITEKSQAVAFWCDPISGHATLYWYRQILGQGPELLVQFQDESVVDDSQLPKDRFSAERLKGVDSTLKIQPAELGDSAMYLCASSFFMGAGETQYFGPGTRLLVL.

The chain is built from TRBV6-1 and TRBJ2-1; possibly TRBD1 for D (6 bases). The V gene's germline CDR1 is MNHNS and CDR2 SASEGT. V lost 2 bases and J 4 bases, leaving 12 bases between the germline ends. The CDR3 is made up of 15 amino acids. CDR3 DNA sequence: TGTGCCAGCAGTGAACATCGGACAGAGTACAATGAGCAGTTCTTC. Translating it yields CASSEHRTEYNEQFF.

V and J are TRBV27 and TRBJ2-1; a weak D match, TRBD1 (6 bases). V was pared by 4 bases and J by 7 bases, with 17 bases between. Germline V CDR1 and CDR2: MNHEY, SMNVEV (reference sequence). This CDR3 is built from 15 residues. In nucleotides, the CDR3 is TGTGCCAGCAGTTCGTTCGGCACAGGGTCAAATGAGCAGTTCTTC. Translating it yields CASSSFGTGSNEQFF.

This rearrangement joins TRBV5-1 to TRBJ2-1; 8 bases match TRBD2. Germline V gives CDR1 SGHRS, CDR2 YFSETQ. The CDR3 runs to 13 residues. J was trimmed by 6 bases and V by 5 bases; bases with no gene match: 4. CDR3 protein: CASRRGTSNEQFF. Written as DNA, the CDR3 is TGCGCCAGCAGGCGTGGGACTAGCAATGAGCAGTTCTTC. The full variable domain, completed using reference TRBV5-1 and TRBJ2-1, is KAGVTQTPRYLIKTRGQQVTLSCSPISGHRSVSWYQQTPGQGLQFLFEYFSETQRNKGNFPGRFSGRQFSNSRSEMNVSTLELGDSALYLCASRRGTSNEQFFGPGTRLTVL.

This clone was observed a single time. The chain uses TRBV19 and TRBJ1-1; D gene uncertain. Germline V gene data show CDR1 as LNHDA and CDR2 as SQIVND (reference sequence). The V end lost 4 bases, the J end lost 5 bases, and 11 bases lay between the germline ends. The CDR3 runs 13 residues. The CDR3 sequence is CASSKGPLTEAFF. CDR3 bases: TGTGCCAGTAGTAAAGGACCGTTAACTGAAGCTTTCTTT.

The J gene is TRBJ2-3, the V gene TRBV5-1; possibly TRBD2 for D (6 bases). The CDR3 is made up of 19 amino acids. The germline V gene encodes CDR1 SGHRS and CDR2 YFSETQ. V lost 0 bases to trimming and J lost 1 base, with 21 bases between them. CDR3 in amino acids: CASSLGRRYQWEGTDTQYF. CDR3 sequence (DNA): TGCGCCAGCAGCTTGGGTCGTCGGTACCAGTGGGAGGGCACAGATACGCAGTATTTT.

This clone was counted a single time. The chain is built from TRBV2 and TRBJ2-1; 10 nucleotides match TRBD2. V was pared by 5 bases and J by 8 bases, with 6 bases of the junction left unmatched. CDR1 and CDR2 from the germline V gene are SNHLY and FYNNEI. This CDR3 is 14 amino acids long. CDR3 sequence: CASSSGRAFDEQFF. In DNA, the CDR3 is TGTGCCAGCAGTAGCGGGAGGGCCTTTGATGAGCAGTTCTTC.

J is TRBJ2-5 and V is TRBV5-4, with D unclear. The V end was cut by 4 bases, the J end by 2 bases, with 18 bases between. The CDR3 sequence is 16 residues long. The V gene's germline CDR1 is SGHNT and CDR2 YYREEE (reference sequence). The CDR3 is CASSPQPSGLQETQYF. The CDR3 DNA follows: TGTGCCAGCAGCCCACAGCCCTCGGGTTTACAAGAGACCCAGTACTTC.

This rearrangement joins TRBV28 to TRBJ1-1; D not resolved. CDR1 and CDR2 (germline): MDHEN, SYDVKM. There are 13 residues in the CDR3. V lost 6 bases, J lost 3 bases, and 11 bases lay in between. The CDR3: CASRAGIYTEAFF. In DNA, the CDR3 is TGTGCCAGCAGGGCCGGGATTTACACTGAAGCTTTCTTT.

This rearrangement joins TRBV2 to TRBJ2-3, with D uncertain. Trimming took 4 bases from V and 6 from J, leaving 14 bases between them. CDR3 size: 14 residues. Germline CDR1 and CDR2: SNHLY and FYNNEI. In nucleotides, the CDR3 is TGTGCCAGCAGTGTCAGGCCTTTCGCTGATACGCAGTATTTT. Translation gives CASSVRPFADTQYF.

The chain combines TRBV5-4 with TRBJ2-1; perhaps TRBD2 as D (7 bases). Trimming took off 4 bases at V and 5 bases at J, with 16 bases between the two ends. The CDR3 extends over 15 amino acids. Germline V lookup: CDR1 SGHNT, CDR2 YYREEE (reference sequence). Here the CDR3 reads CASSEGGMVDNEQFF. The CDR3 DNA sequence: TGTGCCAGCAGCGAGGGGGGGATGGTGGACAATGAGCAGTTCTTC.